This T cell receptor beta chain comes out of a study of memory CD4+ T cells and cytomegalovirus serostatus. The overall study: Donors were healthy Belgian adults, under 10 CMV seropositive and some 24 seronegative. Overall study results and limits: About 40% of the roughly 150 known CMV-associated TCRbeta sequences appeared in CD4+ memory.

Some clones are missing from TCRdb's copy, which holds only in-frame ones; the method was immunoSEQ multiplex PCR. The sample holds about 80,000 clones, more than 70% seen once. V lost 4 bases to trimming and J lost 9 bases, with 13 bases between them. The CDR3 is made up of 13 amino acids. CDR1 is MNHEY and CDR2 is SVGAGI in the germline V gene. In regard to this clone: Its target is not known.

The sort gate was single viable CD3+CD4+CD8-CD45RO+ cells for memory CD4+ T cells. The sample consisted of memory CD4+ T cells from blood. This sequence joins TRBV6-5 and TRBJ2-1; D is perhaps TRBD2 (5 bases). The receptor's source is an adult in good health and CMV-seronegative. The CDR3 here is CASSSISETEQFF. Written as DNA, the CDR3 is TGTGCCAGCAGTTCGATTAGCGAAACTGAGCAGTTCTTC.